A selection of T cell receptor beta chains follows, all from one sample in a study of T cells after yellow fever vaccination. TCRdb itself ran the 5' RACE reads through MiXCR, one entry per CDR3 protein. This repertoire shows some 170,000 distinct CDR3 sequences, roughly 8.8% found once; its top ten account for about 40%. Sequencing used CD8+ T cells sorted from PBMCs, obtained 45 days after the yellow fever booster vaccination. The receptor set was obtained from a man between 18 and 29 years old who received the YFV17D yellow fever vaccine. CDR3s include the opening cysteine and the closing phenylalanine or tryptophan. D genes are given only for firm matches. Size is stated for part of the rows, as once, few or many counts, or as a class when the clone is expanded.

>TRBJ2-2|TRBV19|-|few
TGTGCCAGTAGGGTGGACAGTCCCGGGGAGCTGTTTTTT
CASRVDSPGELFF
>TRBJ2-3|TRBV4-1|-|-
TGCGCCAGCAGCCCCGGACAGCCTAGCACAGATACGCAGTATTTT
CASSPGQPSTDTQYF
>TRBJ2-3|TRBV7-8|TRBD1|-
TGTGCCAGCAGCTTAGGGGACAGACCGACAGATACGCAGTATTTT
CASSLGDRPTDTQYF
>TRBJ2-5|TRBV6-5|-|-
TGTGCCAGCAGTTATGGCGGGGCCGGGGAGACCCAGTACTTC
CASSYGGAGETQYF
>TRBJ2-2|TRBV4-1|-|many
TGCGCCAGCAGCCAAGAGGAGAACACCGGGGAGCTGTTTTTT
CASSQEENTGELFF
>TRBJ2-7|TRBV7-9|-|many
TGTGCCAGCAGCTTAATTGGTCGCCGTGCCAACGAGCAGTACTTC
CASSLIGRRANEQYF
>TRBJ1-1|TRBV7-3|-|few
TGTGCCAGCAGCCTTAAGTCGGGAGCCCGGGCCACTGAAGCTTTCTTT
CASSLKSGARATEAFF
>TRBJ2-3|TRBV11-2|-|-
TGTGCCAGCAGCTTAGGGGTGGGGGATACGCAGTATTTT
CASSLGVGDTQYF
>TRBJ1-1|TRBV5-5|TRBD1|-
TGTGCCAGCAGCAACCCGGGACAGGGGAGGGTGGGCACTGAAGCTTTCTTT
CASSNPGQGRVGTEAFF
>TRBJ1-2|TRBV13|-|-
TGTGCCAGCAGCTTATGGGGTGAGGGGAACTATGGCTACACCTTC
CASSLWGEGNYGYTF
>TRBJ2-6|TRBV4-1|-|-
TGCGCCAGCAGCCCCATCTCTGGGGCCAACGTCCTGACTTTC
CASSPISGANVLTF
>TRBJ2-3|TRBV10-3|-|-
TGTGCCATCAGTGAGACAGGGTATGCAGATACGCAGTATTTT
CAISETGYADTQYF
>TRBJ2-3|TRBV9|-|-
TGTGCCAGCAGCGTAGCTGCAGGGGGCACAGATACGCAGTATTTT
CASSVAAGGTDTQYF
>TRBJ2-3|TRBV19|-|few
TGTGCCGCGTCGACAGGTTTCACAGATACGCAGTATTTT
CAASTGFTDTQYF
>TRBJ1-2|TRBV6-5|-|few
TGTGCCACCCACCCTGGGCACTTTTATGGCTACACCTTC
CATHPGHFYGYTF
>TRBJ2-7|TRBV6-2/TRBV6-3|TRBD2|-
TGTGCCAGCAGTTGGTCGGGGGGGCCCTCCTACGAGCAGTACTTC
CASSWSGGPSYEQYF
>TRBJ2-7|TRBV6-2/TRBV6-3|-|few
TGTGCCAGCAGTTACGGGAGCGAGCAGTACTTC
CASSYGSEQYF
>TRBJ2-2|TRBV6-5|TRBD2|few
TGTGCCAGCAGTTTCGCTAGCGGGGGGGCCAAAACCGGGGAGCTGTTTTTT
CASSFASGGAKTGELFF